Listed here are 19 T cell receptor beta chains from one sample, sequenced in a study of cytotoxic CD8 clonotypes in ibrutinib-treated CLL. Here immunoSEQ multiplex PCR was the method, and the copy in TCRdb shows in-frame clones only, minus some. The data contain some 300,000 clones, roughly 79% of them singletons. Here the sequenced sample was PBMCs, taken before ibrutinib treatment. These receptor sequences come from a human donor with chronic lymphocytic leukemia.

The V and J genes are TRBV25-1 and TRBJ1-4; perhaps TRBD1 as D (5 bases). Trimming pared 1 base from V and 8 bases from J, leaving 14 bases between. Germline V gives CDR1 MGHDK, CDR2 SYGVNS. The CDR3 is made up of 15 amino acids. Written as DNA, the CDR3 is TGTGCCAGCAGTGAATTATTAGGGGCGGGCGAAAAACTGTTTTTT. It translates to CASSELLGAGEKLFF.

CDR3 sequence (DNA): TGTGCCATCAGTGTTTCGGAGACCGGGGAGCTGTTTTTT. Translation gives CAISVSETGELFF. The rearrangement joins TRBV10-3 to TRBJ2-2; D gene unclear. Trimming left V 4 bases short and J 5 bases short, with 8 bases between. The CDR3 is 13 residues long. Germline V gives CDR1 ENHRY, CDR2 SYGVKD.

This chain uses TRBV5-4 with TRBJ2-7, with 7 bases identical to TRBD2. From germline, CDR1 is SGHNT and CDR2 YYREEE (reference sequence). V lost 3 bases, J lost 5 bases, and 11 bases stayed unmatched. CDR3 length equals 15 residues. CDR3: CASSSFWEGQNEQYF. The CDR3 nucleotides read TGTGCCAGCAGCTCTTTTTGGGAGGGCCAAAACGAGCAGTACTTC.

The CDR3 DNA reads TGCAGTGCGAGGACAGGGTCTTTACAGTACTTC. This gives the protein CSARTGSLQYF. The chain joins TRBV20-1 to TRBJ2-5, with 8 positions matching TRBD1. CDR3 length: 11 residues. V lost 6 bases to trimming and J lost 11 bases; unmatched junction nucleotides: 8. CDR1 DFQATT and CDR2 SNEGSKA come from the germline V gene (reference sequence).

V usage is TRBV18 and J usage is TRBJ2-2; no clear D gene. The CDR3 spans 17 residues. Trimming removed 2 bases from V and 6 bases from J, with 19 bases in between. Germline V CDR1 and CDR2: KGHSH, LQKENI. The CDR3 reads CASSPILDRVKAGELFF. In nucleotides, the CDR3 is TGTGCCAGCTCACCAATACTCGACCGGGTCAAGGCCGGGGAGCTGTTTTTT.

Written as DNA, the CDR3 is TGTGCCAGCAGCTTAGTTGGGGAGAACACCGGGGAGCTGTTTTTT. Translating it yields CASSLVGENTGELFF. The rearrangement links TRBV7-6 to TRBJ2-2; D unclear. Trimming took off 1 base at V and 1 base at J, with 7 bases between the two ends. The CDR3 spans 15 residues. Germline lookup yields CDR1 SGHVS and CDR2 FNYEAQ.

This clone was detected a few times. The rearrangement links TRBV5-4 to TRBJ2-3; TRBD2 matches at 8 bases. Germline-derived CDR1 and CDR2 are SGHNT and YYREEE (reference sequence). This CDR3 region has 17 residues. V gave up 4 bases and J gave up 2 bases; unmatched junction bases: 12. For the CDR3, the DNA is TGTGCCAGCAGCACGGGTGATAGCGGGACCCTCACAGATACGCAGTATTTT. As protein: CASSTGDSGTLTDTQYF.

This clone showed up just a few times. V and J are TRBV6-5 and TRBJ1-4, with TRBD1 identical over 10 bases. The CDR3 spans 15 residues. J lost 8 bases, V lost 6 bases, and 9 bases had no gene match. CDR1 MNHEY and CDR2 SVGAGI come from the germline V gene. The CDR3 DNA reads TGTGCCAGCAGAGCAGACAGGGGGCTTGGCGAAAAACTGTTTTTT. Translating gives CASRADRGLGEKLFF.

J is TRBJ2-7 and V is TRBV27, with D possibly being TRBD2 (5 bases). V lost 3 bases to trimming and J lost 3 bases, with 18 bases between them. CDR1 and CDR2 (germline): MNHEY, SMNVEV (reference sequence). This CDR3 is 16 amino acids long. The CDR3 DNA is TGTGCCAGCAGTTTGAGGGCAGACATTACGATCTACGAGCAGTACTTC. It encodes CASSLRADITIYEQYF.

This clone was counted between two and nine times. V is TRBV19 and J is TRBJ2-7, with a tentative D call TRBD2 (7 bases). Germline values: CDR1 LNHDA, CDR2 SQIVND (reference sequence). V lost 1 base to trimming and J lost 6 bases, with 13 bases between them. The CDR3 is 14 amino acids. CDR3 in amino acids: CASSIAGEGGEQYF. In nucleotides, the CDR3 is TGTGCCAGTAGTATAGCCGGGGAGGGGGGCGAGCAGTACTTC.

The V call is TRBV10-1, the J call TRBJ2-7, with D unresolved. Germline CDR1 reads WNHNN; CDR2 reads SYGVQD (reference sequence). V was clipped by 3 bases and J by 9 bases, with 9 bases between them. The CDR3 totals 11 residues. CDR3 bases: TGCGCCAGCAGTGACCTGAGTAGGCAGTACTTC. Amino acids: CASSDLSRQYF.

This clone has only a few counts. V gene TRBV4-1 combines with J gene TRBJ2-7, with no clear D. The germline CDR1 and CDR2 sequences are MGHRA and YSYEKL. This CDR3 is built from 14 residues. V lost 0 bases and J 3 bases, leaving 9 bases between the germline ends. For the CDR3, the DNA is TGCGCCAGCAGCCAAGAAGGGCGGAGCTACGAGCAGTACTTC. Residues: CASSQEGRSYEQYF.

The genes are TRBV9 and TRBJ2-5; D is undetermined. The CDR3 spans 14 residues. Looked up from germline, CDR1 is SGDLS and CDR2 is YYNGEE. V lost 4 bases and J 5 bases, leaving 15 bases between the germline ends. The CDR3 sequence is CASSTPGSVETQYF. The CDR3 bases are TGTGCCAGCAGCACCCCTGGTAGTGTTGAGACCCAGTACTTC.

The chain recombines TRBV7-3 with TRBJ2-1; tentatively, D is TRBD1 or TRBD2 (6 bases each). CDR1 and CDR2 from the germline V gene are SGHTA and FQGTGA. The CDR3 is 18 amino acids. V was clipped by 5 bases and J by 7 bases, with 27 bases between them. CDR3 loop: CASSTRGGRAPLRNEQFF. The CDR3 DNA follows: TGTGCCAGCAGCACGAGAGGGGGGCGGGCCCCGCTGCGGAATGAGCAGTTCTTC.

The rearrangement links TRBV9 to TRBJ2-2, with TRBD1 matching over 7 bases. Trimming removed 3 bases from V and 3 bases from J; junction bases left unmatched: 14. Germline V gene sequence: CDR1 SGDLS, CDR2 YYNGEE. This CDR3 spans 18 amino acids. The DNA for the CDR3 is TGTGCCAGCAGCGCCCTCCGTTGGGCAGGGGGTGACACCGGGGAGCTGTTTTTT. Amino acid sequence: CASSALRWAGGDTGELFF.

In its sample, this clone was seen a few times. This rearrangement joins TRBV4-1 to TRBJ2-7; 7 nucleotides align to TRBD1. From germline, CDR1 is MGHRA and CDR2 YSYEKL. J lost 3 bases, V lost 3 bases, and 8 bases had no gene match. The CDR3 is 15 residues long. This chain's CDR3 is CASSQRDDRDYEQYF. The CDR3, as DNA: TGCGCCAGCAGCCAGAGGGACGACAGGGACTACGAGCAGTACTTC.

The CDR3 protein is CASSRGTGNEQYF. CDR3 bases: TGCGCCAGCAGCCGAGGGACAGGGAACGAGCAGTACTTC. V gene TRBV5-1 combines with J gene TRBJ2-7; 9 bases are a match to TRBD1. This CDR3 is built from 13 residues. The trim removed 4 bases at V and 5 bases at J, leaving 4 bases unmatched. CDR1 and CDR2 from the germline V gene are SGHRS and YFSETQ.

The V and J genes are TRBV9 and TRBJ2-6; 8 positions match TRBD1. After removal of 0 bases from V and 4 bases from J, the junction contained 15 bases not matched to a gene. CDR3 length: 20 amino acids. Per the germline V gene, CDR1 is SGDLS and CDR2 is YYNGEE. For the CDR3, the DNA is TGTGCCAGCAGCGTAGCCTTGTTCGAGACAGGGGTTTCCGGGGCCAACGTCCTGACTTTC. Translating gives CASSVALFETGVSGANVLTF. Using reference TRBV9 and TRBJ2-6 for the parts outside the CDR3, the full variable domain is DSGVTQTPKHLITATGQRVTLRCSPRSGDLSVYWYQQSLDQGLQFLIQYYNGEERAKGNILERFSAQQFPDLHSELNLSSLELGDSALYFCASSVALFETGVSGANVLTFGAGSRLTVL.

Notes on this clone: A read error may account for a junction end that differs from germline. CDR3 loop: CASSSIHSQGEPQHF. As DNA, the CDR3 is TGTGCCAGCAGCTCGATACACTCCCAGGGGGAGCCCCAGCATTTT. This chain uses TRBV5-3 with TRBJ1-5; 7 bases align to TRBD1. TRBV5-3 is noted as an ORF with a role that remains uncertain. CDR3 length: 15 amino acids.